Here is one T cell receptor beta chain with its context. The antigen it recognizes is unknown. No much larger clonotype is one base removed from it; base qualities were not supplied. Peripheral blood CD8+ and CD4+ T cells from healthy donors, Susac syndrome patients and multiple sclerosis patients were profiled using high-throughput TCR beta sequencing. The Susac syndrome patients fulfilled recently defined diagnostic criteria for definite or probable disease. Bulk CD8+ and CD4+ T cells were purified by magnetic negative isolation, whereas CD8+ TEMRA cells were enriched by FACS. Blood was drawn into EDTA tubes, processed within 24 hours, and PBMCs were isolated by density gradient centrifugation. PBMCs intended for TCR sequencing were cryopreserved in liquid nitrogen and were subsequently thawed in a 37 degrees C water bath. Purity of sorted or isolated CD4+, CD8+ and CD8+ TEMRA cells was at least 90%.

The record originates from a study of CD8 T cells in Susac syndrome (dated by TCRdb to the late 2010s). General notes on the study: Among the Susac syndrome patients who were sequenced, clinically active disease was present in roughly six and clinical remission was observed in roughly 8. Susac syndrome patients were therapy-naive, on corticosteroids (some also receiving IVIg), or on IVIg alone at blood withdrawal. Whether CD8+ T cell activation and differentiation in Susac syndrome was antigen driven was tested using repertoire sequencing.

RNA was extracted with the RNeasy kit and about 0.5 to 1 ug was reverse transcribed using random hexamers. The immunoSEQ multiplex PCR assay, which covers 54 Vbeta and 13 Jbeta segments, was used to amplify TCR beta CDR3 regions. PCR amplification bias was corrected by using a synthetic template baseline for primer optimization and computational correction. Turning to the authors' computational methods: Reads were annotated to V, D and J genes according to IMGT and were analyzed with immunoSEQ Analyzer, with only productive sequences retained. Clonality was calculated as one minus the Shannon entropy normalized by log2 of the number of productive unique sequences. For each patient and control, public and private clones were evaluated within the 100 most prevalent clones. Clones were defined as Susac-specific when absent from the healthy and MS cohorts, from 1,000 to 1,100 published viral clones and from other ImmuneACCESS disease sequences. The raw public data were reprocessed by TCRdb itself: fastp quality trimming at Q25, MiXCR clonotype calling, in-frame beta chains only. Rows matching on CDR3 protein sequence are summarized as one entry with the most common DNA and genes. For this entry, the V and J calls and clone size follow TCRdb and not the study's own pipeline. The sample has about 240,000 distinct CDR3 sequences on record, 90% to 96% of them singletons. About 0.1% of the sample is held by the ten biggest clonotypes.

On the study overall, not on this receptor specifically: In the CD4+ T cell repertoire of Susac syndrome patients, clonal expansion was not detected. The number of individuals in the TCR sequencing and HLA analysis was recognized as being relatively small.

The sequence was obtained from a human donor with Susac syndrome. Sequencing used CD4+ T cells from PBMCs.

The CDR3 is CASSQSNPTSGASNEQFF. The DNA is TGCGCCAGCAGCCAATCTAATCCTACTAGCGGTGCCTCGAATGAGCAGTTCTTC. Here the chain combines TRBV4-1 and TRBJ2-1, with 8 middle bases fitting TRBD2. The germline V and J ends show losses of 2 bases and 7 bases respectively, and no gene match explains 16 bases of the junction. Its CDR3 holds 18 amino acids, cysteine through phenylalanine. The sequence is cut down to CDR3 DNA, 54 bases in frame from base 1. CDR1 MGHRA and CDR2 YSYEKL were looked up in the germline V gene.